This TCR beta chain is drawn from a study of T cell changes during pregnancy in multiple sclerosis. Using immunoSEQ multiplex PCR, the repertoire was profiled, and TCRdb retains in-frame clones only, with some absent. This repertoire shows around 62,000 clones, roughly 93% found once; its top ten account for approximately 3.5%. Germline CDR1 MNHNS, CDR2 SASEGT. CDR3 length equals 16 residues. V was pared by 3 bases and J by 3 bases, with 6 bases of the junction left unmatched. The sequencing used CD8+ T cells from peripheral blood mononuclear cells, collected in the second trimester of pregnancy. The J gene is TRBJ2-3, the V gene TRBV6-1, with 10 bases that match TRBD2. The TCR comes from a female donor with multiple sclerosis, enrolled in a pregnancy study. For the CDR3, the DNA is TGTGCCAGCAGTGATCTAGCGGGAGTGGGAACAGATACGCAGTATTTT. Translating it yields CASSDLAGVGTDTQYF.